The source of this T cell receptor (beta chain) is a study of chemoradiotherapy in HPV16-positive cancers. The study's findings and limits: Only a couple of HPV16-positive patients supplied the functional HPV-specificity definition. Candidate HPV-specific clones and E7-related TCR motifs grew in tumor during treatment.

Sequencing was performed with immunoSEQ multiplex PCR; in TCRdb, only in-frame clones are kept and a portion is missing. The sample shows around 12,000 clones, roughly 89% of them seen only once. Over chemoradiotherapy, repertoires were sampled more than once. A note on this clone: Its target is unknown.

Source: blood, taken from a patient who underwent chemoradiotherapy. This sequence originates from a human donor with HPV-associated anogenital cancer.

CDR3 coding DNA: TGTGCCAGCAGCTTGTGGGTCGATTTGGGCACTGAAGCTTTCTTT. Residues: CASSLWVDLGTEAFF. V usage is TRBV5-6 and J usage is TRBJ1-1, with no clear D. Trimming took off 1 base at V and 4 bases at J, with 14 bases between the two ends. The length of the CDR3 is 15 residues. Germline V gene sequence: CDR1 SGHDT, CDR2 YYEEEE.